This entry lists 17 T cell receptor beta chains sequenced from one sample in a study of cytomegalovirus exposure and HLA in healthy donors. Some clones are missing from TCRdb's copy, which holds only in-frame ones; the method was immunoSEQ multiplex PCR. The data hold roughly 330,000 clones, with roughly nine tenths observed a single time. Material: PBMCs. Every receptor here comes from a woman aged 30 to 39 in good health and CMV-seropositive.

The CDR3 DNA follows: TGTGCCAGCAGCTTAAGGAGGAGCTCCTACAATGAGCAGTTCTTC. Translated, it gives CASSLRRSSYNEQFF. The rearrangement links TRBV7-2 to TRBJ2-1; D is possibly TRBD2 (5 bases). The CDR3 runs to 15 residues. V gave up 2 bases and J gave up 0 bases, with 8 bases separating them. Germline assignment: CDR1 SGHTA and CDR2 FQGNSA.

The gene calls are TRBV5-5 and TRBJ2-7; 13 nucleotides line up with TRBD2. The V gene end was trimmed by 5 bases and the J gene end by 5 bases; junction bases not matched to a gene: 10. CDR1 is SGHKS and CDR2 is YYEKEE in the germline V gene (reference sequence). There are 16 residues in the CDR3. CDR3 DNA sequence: TGTGCCAGCAGAGGACTAGCGGGAGCTGCTAGCGACGAGCAGTACTTC. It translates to CASRGLAGAASDEQYF.

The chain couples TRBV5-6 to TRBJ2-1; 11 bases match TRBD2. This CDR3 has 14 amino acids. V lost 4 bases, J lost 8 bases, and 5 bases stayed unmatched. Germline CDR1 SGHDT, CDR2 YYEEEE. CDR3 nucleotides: TGTGCCAGCAGCCAACAACTAGCGGGGGATGAGCAGTTCTTC. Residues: CASSQQLAGDEQFF.

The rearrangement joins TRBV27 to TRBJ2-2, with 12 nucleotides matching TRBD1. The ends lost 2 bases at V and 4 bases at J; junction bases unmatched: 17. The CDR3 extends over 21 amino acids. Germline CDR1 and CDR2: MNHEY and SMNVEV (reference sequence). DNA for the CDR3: TGTGCCAGCAGTTTACTCGCCACCGGGACAGGGGGCGCGGGGACCACCGGGGAGCTGTTTTTT. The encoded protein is CASSLLATGTGGAGTTGELFF.

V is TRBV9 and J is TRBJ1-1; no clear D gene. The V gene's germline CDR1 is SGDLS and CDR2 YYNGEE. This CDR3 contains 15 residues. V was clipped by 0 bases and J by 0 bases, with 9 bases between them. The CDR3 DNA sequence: TGTGCCAGCAGCGTAGGCACGGATATGAACACTGAAGCTTTCTTT. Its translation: CASSVGTDMNTEAFF.

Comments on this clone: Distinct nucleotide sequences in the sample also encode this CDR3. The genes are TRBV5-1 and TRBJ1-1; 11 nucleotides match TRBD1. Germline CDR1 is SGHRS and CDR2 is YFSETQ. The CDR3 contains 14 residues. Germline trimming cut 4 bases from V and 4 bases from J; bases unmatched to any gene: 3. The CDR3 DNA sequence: TGCGCCAGCAGCCAGGGACAGGGGGGCACTGAAGCTTTCTTT. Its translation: CASSQGQGGTEAFF. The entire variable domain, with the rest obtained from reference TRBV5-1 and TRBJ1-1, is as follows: KAGVTQTPRYLIKTRGQQVTLSCSPISGHRSVSWYQQTPGQGLQFLFEYFSETQRNKGNFPGRFSGRQFSNSRSEMNVSTLELGDSALYLCASSQGQGGTEAFFGQGTRLTVV.

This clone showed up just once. CDR3 residues: CASGGLAGASSYEQYF. CDR3 nucleotide sequence: TGTGCCAGCGGGGGGCTAGCGGGGGCAAGCTCCTACGAGCAGTACTTC. This rearrangement joins TRBV4-2 to TRBJ2-7, with 10 bases identical to TRBD2. The germline V gene encodes CDR1 LGHNA and CDR2 YNFKEQ. V shed 8 bases and J 0 bases; nucleotides not matched to a gene: 10. The CDR3 covers 16 residues.

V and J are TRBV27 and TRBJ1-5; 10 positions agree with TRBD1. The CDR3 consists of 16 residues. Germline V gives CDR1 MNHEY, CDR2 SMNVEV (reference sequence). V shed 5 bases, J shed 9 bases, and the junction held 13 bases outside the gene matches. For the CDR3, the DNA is TGTGCCAGCAGTGAACTTGGGACAGGGGTTGGAAGGCCCCAGCATTTT. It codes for CASSELGTGVGRPQHF.

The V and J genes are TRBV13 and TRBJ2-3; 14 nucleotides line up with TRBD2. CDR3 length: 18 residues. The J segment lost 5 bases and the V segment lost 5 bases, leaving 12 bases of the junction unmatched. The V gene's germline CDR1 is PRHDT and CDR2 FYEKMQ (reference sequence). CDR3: CASSPQGLAGEEVDTQYF. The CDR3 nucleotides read TGTGCCAGCAGCCCACAGGGACTAGCGGGAGAGGAAGTAGATACGCAGTATTTT.

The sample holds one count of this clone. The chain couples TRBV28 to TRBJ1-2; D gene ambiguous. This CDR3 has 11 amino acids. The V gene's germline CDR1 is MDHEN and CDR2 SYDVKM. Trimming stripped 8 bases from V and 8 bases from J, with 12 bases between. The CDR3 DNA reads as TGTGCCAGCCGAGGGTTCGGGGGCTACACCTTC. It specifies CASRGFGGYTF.

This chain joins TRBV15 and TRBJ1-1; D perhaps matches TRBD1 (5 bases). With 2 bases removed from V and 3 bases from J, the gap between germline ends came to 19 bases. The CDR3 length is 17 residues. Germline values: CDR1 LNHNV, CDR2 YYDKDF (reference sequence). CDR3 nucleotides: TGTGCCACCAGCAGAAAGACATCCCCCGTGGGGGACACTGAAGCTTTCTTT. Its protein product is CATSRKTSPVGDTEAFF.

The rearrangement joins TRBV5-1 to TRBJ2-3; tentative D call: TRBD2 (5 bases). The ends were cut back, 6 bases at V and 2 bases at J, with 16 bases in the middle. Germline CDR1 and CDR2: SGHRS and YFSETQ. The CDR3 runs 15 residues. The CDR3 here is CASTHRSGNTDTQYF. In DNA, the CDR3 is TGCGCCAGCACCCATCGGAGCGGAAACACAGATACGCAGTATTTT.

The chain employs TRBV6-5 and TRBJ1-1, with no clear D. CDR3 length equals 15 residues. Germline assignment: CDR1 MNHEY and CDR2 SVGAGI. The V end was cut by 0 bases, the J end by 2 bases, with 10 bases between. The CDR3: CASSYSDGINTEAFF. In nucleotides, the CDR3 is TGTGCCAGCAGTTACTCAGACGGAATCAACACTGAAGCTTTCTTT.

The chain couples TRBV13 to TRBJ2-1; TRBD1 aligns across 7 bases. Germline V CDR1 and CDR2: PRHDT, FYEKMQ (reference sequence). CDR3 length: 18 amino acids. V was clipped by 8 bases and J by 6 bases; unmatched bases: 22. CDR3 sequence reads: CASELSLRLDRLGNEQFF. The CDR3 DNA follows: TGTGCCAGCGAGCTTAGCCTTCGGTTGGACAGGCTAGGCAATGAGCAGTTCTTC.

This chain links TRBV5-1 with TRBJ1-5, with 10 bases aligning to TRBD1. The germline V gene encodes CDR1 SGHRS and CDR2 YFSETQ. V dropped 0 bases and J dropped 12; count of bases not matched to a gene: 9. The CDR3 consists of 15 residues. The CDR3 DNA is TGCGCCAGCAGCTTGGGTCCGGGACAGGGGATCCTCCAGCATTTT. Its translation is CASSLGPGQGILQHF.

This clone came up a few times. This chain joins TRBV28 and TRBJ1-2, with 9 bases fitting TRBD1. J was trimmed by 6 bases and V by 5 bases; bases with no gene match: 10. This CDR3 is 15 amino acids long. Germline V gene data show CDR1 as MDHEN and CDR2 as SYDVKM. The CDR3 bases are TGTGCCAGCAGTCCCTCAGGGGGACAGGGCCATGGCTACACCTTC. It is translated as CASSPSGGQGHGYTF.

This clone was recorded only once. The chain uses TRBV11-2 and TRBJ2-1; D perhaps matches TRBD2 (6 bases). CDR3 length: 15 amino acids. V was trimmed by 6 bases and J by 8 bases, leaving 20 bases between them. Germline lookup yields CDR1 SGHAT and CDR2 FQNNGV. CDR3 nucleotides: TGTGCCAGCAGGCGTCCGGGACTCCGCGGCTATGAGCAGTTCTTC. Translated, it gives CASRRPGLRGYEQFF. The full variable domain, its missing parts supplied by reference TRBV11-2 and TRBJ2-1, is EAGVAQSPRYKIIEKRQSVAFWCNPISGHATLYWYQQILGQGPKLLIQFQNNGVVDDSQLPKDRFSAERLKGVDSTLKIQPAKLEDSAVYLCASRRPGLRGYEQFFGPGTRLTVL.